A selection of T cell receptor beta chains follows, all from one sample in a study of control samples from healthy donors and cancer patients. Some clones are missing from TCRdb's copy, which holds only in-frame ones; the method was immunoSEQ multiplex PCR. This table has about 110,000 clones, around four fifths appearing once. Sequences were obtained from blood. The receptors were sampled from a woman between 50 and 59 years old in good health. CDR3s include the opening cysteine and the closing phenylalanine or tryptophan. A D gene is named only where the DNA matches it firmly. The size entry is marked missing in some rows and otherwise reads once, few, many or a size class.

>.|TRBJ2-3|TRBV18|.
TGTGCCAGCTCACGAGCGGCTAGCACAGATACGCAGTATTTT
CASSRAASTDTQYF
>TRBD1|TRBJ1-2|TRBV5-4|.
TGTGCCAGCAGCGTCGGACAGGGAGGTGGCTACACCTTC
CASSVGQGGGYTF
>TRBD2|TRBJ2-7|TRBV5-1|.
TGCGCCAGCAGCTTGGTACTAGCGGGAGTCCCCTACGAGCAGTACTTC
CASSLVLAGVPYEQYF
>TRBD2|TRBJ2-7|TRBV3-1/TRBV3-2|.
TGTGCCAGCAGCGCGGGAGCGCCGGTTTACGAGCAGTACTTC
CASSAGAPVYEQYF
>TRBD1|TRBJ2-6|TRBV6-5|.
TGTGCCAGCAGTTACACAGGGGAAGGTGGGGCCAACGTCCTGACTTTC
CASSYTGEGGANVLTF
>TRBD1|TRBJ1-2|TRBV28|.
TGTGCCAGCAGTCCCAGTCTTGCCGGACAGGGGTTCTACACCTTC
CASSPSLAGQGFYTF
>TRBD2|TRBJ2-1|TRBV27|.
TGTGCCAGCTCCCAAGGACTAGCGGCCTACAATGAGCAGTTCTTC
CASSQGLAAYNEQFF
>.|TRBJ2-7|TRBV7-8|.
TGTGCCAGCAGCTTAAATACCGGCAGAATCTACGAGCAGTACTTC
CASSLNTGRIYEQYF
>.|TRBJ2-2|TRBV2|.
TGTGCCAGCAGTGAAAGGGATGGCCCCGGGGAGCTGTTTTTT
CASSERDGPGELFF
>TRBD1|TRBJ1-6|TRBV19|once
TGTGCCAGTAGTATAGGGGACAGGGCAGCCCTCCACTTT
CASSIGDRAALHF
>.|TRBJ1-6|TRBV7-9|few
TGTGCCAGCAGCTTAGAACAGTATAATTCACCCCTCCACTTT
CASSLEQYNSPLHF
>TRBD1|TRBJ2-3|TRBV5-5|few
TGTGCCAGCAGCCCCGTATACCGGGACAGGGTGCGCACAGATACGCAGTATTTT
CASSPVYRDRVRTDTQYF
>TRBD1|TRBJ2-7|TRBV5-1|.
TGCGCCAGCAGCAACTCCTTGACAGGGATGGACGAGCAGTACTTC
CASSNSLTGMDEQYF
>.|TRBJ1-3|TRBV7-8|.
TGTGCCAGCAGCTTAGCGCTTCGGGGTGGGTCTGGAAACACCATATATTTT
CASSLALRGGSGNTIYF
>TRBD2|TRBJ2-1|TRBV3-1/TRBV3-2|.
TGTGCCAGCAGCCAAGGACGGGGGGGCCGCTACAATGAGCAGTTCTTC
CASSQGRGGRYNEQFF
>.|TRBJ1-3|TRBV5-4|few
TGTGCCAGCAGACAGGACATTTCTGGAAACACCATATATTTT
CASRQDISGNTIYF
>.|TRBJ2-1|TRBV12-5|.
TGTGCTAGTGGCCCTCGGGGGCTCGTGGGCAATGAGCAGTTCTTC
CASGPRGLVGNEQFF
>.|TRBJ1-1|TRBV3-1/TRBV3-2|few
TGTGCCAGCCTTTCGGAGGGCACTGAAGCTTTCTTT
CASLSEGTEAFF